This T cell receptor (beta chain) was captured by sequencing in a study of T cell changes during pregnancy in multiple sclerosis. Clones were read by immunoSEQ multiplex PCR, and TCRdb kept only the in-frame ones, dropping some. The sample carries more than 95,000 clones, about 94% recorded once. This CDR3 contains 17 residues. V was pared by 5 bases and J by 0 bases, with 17 bases between. Germline loops: CDR1 SGHTA, CDR2 FQGTGA. The chain links TRBV7-3 to TRBJ2-1; TRBD2 is a possible D gene (5 bases). The specimen was peripheral blood, collected after pregnancy. The receptor was derived from a female donor with multiple sclerosis, enrolled in a pregnancy study. Here the CDR3 reads CASSESPSRTSYNEQFF. The DNA for the CDR3 is TGTGCCAGCAGCGAGTCTCCTAGCAGGACCTCCTACAATGAGCAGTTCTTC.